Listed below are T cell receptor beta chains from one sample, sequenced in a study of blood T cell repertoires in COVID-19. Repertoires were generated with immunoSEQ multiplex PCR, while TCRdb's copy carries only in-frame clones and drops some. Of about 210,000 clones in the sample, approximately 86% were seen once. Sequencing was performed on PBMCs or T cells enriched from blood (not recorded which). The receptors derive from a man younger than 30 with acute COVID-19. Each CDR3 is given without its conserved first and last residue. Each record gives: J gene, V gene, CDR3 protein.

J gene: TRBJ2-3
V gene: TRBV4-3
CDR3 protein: ASSQDDPSGRTDTQY

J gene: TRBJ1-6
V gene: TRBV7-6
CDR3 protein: ASSTAGQGFNSPLH

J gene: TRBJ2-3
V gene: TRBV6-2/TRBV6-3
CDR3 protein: ASSVGGTLTDTQY

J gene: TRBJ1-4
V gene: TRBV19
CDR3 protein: ASSSGLLTTNEKLF

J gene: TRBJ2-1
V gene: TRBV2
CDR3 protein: ASRISGTSGNFFF

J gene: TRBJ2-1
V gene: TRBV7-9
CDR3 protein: ASSSDSLDEQF

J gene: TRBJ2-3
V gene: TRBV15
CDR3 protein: ATSRDSPLASQDTQY

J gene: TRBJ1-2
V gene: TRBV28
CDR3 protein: ASSFPGTRGGYT

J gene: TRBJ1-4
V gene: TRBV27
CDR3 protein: ASSTGTGVEKLF

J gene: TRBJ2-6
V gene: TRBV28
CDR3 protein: ASSWAEGGSLGGANVLT

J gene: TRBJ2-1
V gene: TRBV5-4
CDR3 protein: ASSAWRLAGQNEQF

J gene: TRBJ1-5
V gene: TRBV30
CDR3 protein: AWSARGGGGQPQH

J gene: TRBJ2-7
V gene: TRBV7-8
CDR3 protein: ASSLWSLAGSYEQY

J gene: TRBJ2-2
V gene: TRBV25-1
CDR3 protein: ASSSRGGELF

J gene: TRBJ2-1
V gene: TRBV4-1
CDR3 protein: ASSHQADLSYNEQF

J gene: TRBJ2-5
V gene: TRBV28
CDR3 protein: ASSSGGVPQETQY

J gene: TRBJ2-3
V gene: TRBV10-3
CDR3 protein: AISDSTTGVDTQY

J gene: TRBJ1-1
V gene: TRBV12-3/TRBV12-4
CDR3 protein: ASSFRGYTEAF

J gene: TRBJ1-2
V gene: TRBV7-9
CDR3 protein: ASSTGTVREDYGYT

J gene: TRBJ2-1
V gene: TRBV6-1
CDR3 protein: ASSDHRGRRNNEQF

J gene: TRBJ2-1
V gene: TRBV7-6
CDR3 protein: ASSLGPSRYNEQF

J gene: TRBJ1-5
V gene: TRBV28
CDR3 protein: ASNPDRGRSNQPQH

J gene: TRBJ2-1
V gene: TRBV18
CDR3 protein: ASSPGLIAGGNEQF

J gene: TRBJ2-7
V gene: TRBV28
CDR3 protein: ASSVPGQLYEQY

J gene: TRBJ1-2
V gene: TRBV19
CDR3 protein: ASSGGSGRLTMART

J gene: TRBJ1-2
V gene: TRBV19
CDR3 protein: ASTGQGTNGYT

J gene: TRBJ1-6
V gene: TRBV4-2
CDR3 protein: ASSQELKENSPLH

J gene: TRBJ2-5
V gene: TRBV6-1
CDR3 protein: ASSVASGRALGEETQY

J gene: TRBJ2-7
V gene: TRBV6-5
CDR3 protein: ASNGVADEQY

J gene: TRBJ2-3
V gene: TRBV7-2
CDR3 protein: ASSSTPGLAGGDTQY

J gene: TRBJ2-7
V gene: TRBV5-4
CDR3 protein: ASSFGTGDYEQY